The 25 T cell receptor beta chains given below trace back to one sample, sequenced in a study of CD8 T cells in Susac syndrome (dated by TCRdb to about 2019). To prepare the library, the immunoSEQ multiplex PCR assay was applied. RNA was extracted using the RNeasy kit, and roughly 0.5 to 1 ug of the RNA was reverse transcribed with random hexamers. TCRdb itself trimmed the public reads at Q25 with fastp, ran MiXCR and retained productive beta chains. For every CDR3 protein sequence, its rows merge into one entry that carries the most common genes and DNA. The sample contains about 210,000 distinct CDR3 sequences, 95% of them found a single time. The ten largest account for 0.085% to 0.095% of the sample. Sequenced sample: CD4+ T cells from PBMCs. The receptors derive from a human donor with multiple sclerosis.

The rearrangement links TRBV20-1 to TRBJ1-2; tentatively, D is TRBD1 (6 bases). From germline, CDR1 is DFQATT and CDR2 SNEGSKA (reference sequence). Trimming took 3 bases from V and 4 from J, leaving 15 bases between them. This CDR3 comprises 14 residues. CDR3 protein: CSASTRDTSYGYTF. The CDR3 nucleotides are TGCAGTGCTAGTACCCGGGACACCAGCTATGGCTACACCTTC.

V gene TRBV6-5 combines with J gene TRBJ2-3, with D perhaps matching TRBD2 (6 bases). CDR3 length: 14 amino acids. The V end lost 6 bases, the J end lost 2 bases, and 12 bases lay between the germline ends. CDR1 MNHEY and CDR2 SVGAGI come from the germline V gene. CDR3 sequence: CASSTRDFTDTQYF. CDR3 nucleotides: TGTGCCAGCAGCACACGGGACTTCACAGATACGCAGTATTTT.

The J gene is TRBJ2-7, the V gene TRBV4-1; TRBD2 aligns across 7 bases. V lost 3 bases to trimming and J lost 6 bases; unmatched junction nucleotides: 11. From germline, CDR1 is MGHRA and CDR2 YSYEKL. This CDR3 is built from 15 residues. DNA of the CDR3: TGCGCCAGCAGCCACAAAGCGGGGCAAAGGGGCGAGCAGTACTTC. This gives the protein CASSHKAGQRGEQYF.

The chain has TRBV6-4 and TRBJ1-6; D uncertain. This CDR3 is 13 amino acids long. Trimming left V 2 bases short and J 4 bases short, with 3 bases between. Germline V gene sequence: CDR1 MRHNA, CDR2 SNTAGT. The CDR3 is CASSDQYNSPLHF. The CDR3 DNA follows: TGTGCCAGCAGTGACCAGTATAATTCACCCCTCCACTTT.

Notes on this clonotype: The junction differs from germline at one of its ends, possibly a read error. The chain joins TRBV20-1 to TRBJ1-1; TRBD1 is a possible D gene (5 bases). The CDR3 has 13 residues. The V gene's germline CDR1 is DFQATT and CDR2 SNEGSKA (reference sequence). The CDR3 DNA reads TGCAGTGCAAGAGGGGCGGCGAACACTGAAGCTTTCTTT. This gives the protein CSARGAANTEAFF.

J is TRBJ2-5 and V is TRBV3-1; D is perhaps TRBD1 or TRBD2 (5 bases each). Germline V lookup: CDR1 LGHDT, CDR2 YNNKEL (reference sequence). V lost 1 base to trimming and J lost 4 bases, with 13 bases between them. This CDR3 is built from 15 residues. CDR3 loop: CASSQVNRLAETQYF. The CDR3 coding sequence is TGTGCCAGCAGCCAAGTGAACAGGCTAGCAGAGACCCAGTACTTC.

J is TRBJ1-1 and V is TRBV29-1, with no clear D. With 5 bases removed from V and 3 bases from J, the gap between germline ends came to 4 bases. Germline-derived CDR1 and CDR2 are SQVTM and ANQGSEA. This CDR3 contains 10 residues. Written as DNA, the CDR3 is TGCAGCGTTCTGGACACTGAAGCTTTCTTT. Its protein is CSVLDTEAFF.

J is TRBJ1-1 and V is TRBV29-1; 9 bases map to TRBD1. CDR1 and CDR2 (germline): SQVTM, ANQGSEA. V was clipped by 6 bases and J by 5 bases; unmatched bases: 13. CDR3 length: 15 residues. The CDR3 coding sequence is TGCAGCGTGGCCAGAAGAGGACAGGGGAGGACTGAAGCTTTCTTT. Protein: CSVARRGQGRTEAFF.

The CDR3 sequence is CASILGQGRNTEAFF. The DNA for the CDR3 is TGTGCCAGTATCCTGGGACAGGGTCGAAACACTGAAGCTTTCTTT. The gene calls are TRBV19 and TRBJ1-1; 9 bases map to TRBD1. Losses at the gene ends were 7 bases for V and 2 bases for J; bases not matched to a gene: 8. Germline assignment: CDR1 LNHDA and CDR2 SQIVND (reference sequence). This CDR3 contains 15 residues.

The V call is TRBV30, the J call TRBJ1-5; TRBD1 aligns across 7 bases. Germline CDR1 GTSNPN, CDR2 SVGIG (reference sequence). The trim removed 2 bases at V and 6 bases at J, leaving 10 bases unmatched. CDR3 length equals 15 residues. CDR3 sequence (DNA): TGTGCCTGGAGTTACACAGGGGCGTCGGGTCAGCCCCAGCATTTT. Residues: CAWSYTGASGQPQHF.

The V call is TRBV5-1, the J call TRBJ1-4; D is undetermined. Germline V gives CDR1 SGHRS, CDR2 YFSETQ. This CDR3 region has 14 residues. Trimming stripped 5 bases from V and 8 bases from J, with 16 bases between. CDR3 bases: TGCGCCAGCAGAGGAGTGGGCTGGGAGGAAAAACTGTTTTTT. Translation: CASRGVGWEEKLFF.

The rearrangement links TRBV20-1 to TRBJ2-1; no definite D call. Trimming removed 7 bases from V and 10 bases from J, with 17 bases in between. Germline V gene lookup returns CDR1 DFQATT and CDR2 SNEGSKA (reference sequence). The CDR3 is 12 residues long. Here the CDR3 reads CSGKTSAEEQFF. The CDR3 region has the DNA TGCAGTGGCAAAACATCGGCGGAAGAGCAGTTCTTC.

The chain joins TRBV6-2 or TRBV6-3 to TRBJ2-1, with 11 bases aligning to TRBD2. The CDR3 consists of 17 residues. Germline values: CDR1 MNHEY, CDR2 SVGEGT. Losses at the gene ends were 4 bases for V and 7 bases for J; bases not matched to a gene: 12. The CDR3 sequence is CASSSQSTSGVRNEQFF. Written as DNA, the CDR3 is TGTGCCAGCAGTTCACAGTCGACTAGCGGGGTGAGGAATGAGCAGTTCTTC.

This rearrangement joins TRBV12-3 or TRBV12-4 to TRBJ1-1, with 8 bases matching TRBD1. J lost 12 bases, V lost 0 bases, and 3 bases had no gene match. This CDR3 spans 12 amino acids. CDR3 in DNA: TGTGCCAGCAGTTTAGCACAGGGGGTACCTTTCTTT. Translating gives CASSLAQGVPFF.

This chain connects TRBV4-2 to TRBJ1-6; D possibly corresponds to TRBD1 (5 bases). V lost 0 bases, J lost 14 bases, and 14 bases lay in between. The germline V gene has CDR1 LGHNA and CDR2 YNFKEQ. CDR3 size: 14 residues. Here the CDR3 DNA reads TGTGCCAGCAGCCAAGATCAGGGCCAACGAACCCTCCACTTT. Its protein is CASSQDQGQRTLHF.

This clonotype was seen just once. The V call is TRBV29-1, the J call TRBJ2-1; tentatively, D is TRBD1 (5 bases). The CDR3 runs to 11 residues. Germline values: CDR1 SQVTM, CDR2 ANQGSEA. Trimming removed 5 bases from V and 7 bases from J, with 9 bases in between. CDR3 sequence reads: CSVWQGNEQFF. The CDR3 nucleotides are TGCAGCGTTTGGCAGGGTAATGAGCAGTTCTTC.

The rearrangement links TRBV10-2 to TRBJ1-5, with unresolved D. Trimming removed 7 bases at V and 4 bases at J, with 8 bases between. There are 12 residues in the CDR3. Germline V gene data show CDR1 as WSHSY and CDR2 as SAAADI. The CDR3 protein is CASTMGNQPQHF. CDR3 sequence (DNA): TGCGCCAGCACAATGGGGAATCAGCCCCAGCATTTT.

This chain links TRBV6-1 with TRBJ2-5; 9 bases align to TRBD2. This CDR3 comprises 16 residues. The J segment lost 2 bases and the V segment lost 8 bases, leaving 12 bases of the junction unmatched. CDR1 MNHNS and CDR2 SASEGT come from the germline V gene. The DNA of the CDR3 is TGTGCCAGCTCGCCCGCCCGCGGGAGGGGTCAAGAGACCCAGTACTTC. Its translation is CASSPARGRGQETQYF.

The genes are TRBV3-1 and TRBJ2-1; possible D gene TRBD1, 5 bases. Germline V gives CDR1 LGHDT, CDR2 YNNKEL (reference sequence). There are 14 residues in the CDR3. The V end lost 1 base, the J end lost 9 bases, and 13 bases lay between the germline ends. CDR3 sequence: CASSQGRVQGEQFF. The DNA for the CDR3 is TGTGCCAGCAGCCAAGGACGCGTTCAGGGTGAGCAGTTCTTC.

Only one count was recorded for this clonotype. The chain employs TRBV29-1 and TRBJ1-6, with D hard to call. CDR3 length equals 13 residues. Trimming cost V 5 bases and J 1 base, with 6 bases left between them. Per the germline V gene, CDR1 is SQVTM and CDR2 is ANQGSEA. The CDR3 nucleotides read TGCAGCGTTAGGGAGTCCTATAATTCACCCCTCCACTTT. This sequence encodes CSVRESYNSPLHF.

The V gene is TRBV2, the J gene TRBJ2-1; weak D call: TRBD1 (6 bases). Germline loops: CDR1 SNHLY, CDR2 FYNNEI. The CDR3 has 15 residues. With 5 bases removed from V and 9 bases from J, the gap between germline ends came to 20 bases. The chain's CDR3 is CASSKVSGVRGEQFF. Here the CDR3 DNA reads TGTGCCAGCAGTAAGGTTTCAGGGGTACGCGGTGAGCAGTTCTTC.

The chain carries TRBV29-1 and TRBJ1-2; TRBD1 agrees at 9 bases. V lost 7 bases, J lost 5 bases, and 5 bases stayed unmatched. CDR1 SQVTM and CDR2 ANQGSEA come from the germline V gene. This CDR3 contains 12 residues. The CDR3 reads CSAGDRDYGYTF. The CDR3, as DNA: TGCAGCGCTGGGGACAGGGATTATGGCTACACCTTC.

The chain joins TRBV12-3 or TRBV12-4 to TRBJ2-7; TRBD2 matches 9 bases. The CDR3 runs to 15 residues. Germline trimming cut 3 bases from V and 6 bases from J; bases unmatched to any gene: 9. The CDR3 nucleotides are TGTGCCAGCAGTTTGCTCGGCGGGGGGGCGGCCGAGCAGTACTTC. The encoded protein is CASSLLGGGAAEQYF.

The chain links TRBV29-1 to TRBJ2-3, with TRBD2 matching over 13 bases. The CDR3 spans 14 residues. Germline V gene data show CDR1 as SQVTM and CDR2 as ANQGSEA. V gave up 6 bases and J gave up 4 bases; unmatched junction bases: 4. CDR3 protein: CSVDGLAGADTQYF. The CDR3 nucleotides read TGCAGCGTCGATGGACTAGCGGGGGCAGATACGCAGTATTTT.

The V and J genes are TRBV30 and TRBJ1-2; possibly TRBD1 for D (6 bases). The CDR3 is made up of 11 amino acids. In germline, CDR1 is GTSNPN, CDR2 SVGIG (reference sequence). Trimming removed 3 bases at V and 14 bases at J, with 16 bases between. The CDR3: CAWSDLQGTTF. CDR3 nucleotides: TGTGCCTGGAGCGACCTACAGGGAACGACCTTC.